Each of the 9 T cell receptor beta chains below was sequenced from the same sample in a study of blood T cells in healthy people across ages. The second PCR ran about 6 to 12 cycles with a sample-barcoded 5' primer and J-beta primers. TCRdb re-analysed the 5' RACE reads in MiXCR, keeping a single row per CDR3 protein. Of more than 1.4 million distinct CDR3 sequences listed, around 42% are singletons. Sequencing was carried out using blood. The receptors were sampled from a woman under 30 in good health.

The rearrangement links TRBV5-1 to TRBJ2-7; TRBD2 matches 11 bases. The better agreement between TRBJ2-5 and the DNA end casts doubt on the J call. Germline loops: CDR1 SGHRS, CDR2 YFSETQ. There are 16 residues in the CDR3. The CDR3 DNA follows: TGCGCCAGCAGTTACCAACTAGCGGGAGAACAAGAGACCCAGTACTTC. This encodes CASSYQLAGEQETQYF.

This chain uses TRBV24-1 with TRBJ2-3, with no clear D. CDR3 size: 12 residues. Germline loops: CDR1 KGHDR, CDR2 SFDVKD. The V end was cut by 9 bases, the J end by 0 bases, with 6 bases between. The CDR3 DNA reads TGTGCCACCCAAGACAGCACAGATACGCAGTATTTT. This sequence encodes CATQDSTDTQYF.

On this clonotype itself: The junction differs from germline at one of its ends, possibly a read error. The CDR3 is CASSLISGDTDTQYF. The CDR3 DNA sequence: TGTGCCAGCAGCTTGATTAGCGGGGACACAGATACGCAGTATTTT. The J gene is TRBJ2-3, the V gene TRBV5-1, with 8 bases aligning to TRBD2. From germline, CDR1 is SGHRS and CDR2 YFSETQ. The CDR3 consists of 15 residues.

This chain joins TRBV5-5 and TRBJ1-1, with no clear D. Trimming pared 3 bases from V and 11 bases from J, leaving 23 bases between. Germline V gene data show CDR1 as SGHKS and CDR2 as YYEKEE (reference sequence). The CDR3 loop spans 15 amino acids. The CDR3 loop is CASSSAMLSQEVAFF. The CDR3, as DNA: TGTGCCAGCAGCTCCGCCATGCTGAGCCAAGAGGTTGCTTTCTTT.

The V gene is TRBV27, the J gene TRBJ2-6, with TRBD2 as a possible D gene (5 bases). The V gene lost 5 bases and the J gene lost 4 bases, with 21 bases spanning the gap. Per the germline V gene, CDR1 is MNHEY and CDR2 is SMNVEV (reference sequence). This CDR3 is 18 amino acids long. In DNA form, the CDR3 reads TGTGCCAGCAGTCCCCATCGGGGAGCCTCCCTCGGGGCCAACGTCCTGACTTTC. It encodes CASSPHRGASLGANVLTF.

This clonotype occurred a few times. V usage is TRBV5-6 and J usage is TRBJ1-5; 10 bases line up with TRBD1. Germline V gives CDR1 SGHDT, CDR2 YYEEEE. CDR3 length: 15 amino acids. The trim removed 3 bases at V and 5 bases at J, leaving 5 bases unmatched. CDR3 DNA sequence: TGTGCCAGCAGCTCGGGACAGGGGAGCGATCAGCCCCAGCATTTT. This encodes CASSSGQGSDQPQHF.

This clonotype showed up just once. V gene TRBV7-9 combines with J gene TRBJ2-3; 8 bases are shared with TRBD2. Germline CDR1 is SEHNR and CDR2 is FQNEAQ (reference sequence). CDR3 size: 17 residues. V trimming: 5 bases; J trimming: 0 bases; junction bases outside the gene matches: 10. Written as DNA, the CDR3 is TGTGCCAGCAGCCTAGGGCGGGGGGCCTTGAGCACAGATACGCAGTATTTT. Residues: CASSLGRGALSTDTQYF.

This sequence joins TRBV4-2 and TRBJ2-1; 8 nucleotides agree with TRBD2. The CDR3 is made up of 14 amino acids. V lost 4 bases, J lost 6 bases, and 5 bases stayed unmatched. Germline CDR1 reads LGHNA; CDR2 reads YNFKEQ. CDR3 sequence: CASSPPGGGNEQFF. In nucleotides, the CDR3 is TGTGCCAGCAGCCCGCCGGGAGGGGGCAATGAGCAGTTCTTC.

This chain connects TRBV9 to TRBJ2-5; D is undetermined. With 0 bases removed from V and 11 bases from J, the gap between germline ends came to 11 bases. The CDR3 is 12 amino acids. The germline gives CDR1 SGDLS, CDR2 YYNGEE. CDR3 protein: CASSVALGEQYF. For the CDR3, the DNA is TGTGCCAGCAGCGTAGCCTTAGGAGAGCAGTACTTC.